This T cell receptor beta chain was sequenced during a study of graft-versus-host responses after intestinal transplantation. Looked up from germline, CDR1 is MNHNS and CDR2 is SASEGT. Unmatched junction bases numbered 3, after V lost 2 bases and J lost 2 bases. There are 14 residues in the CDR3. Assay: immunoSEQ multiplex PCR; the TCRdb copy retains only in-frame clones and omits some. This sample carries around 120,000 clones, around 95% of them seen once, and the ten largest clones take more than 2.5%. Note on this clone: The target antigen is unknown.

The study, taken as a whole, reports: Circulating GvH clones peaking coincided with falling HvG clones soon after transplant. The study found high graft-versus-host to host-versus-graft clonal ratios in allografts of patients with graft-donor T cell macrochimerism.

This specimen consisted of unstimulated CD8+ T cells sorted from spleen or lymph node cells, obtained before intestinal transplant. The clonotype was recovered from a human donor who received an intestinal transplant. The rearrangement links TRBV6-1 to TRBJ2-7, with 7 bases identical to TRBD1. CDR3 in amino acids: CASSEWGTAYEQYF. The CDR3 DNA sequence: TGTGCCAGCAGTGAATGGGGGACAGCCTACGAGCAGTACTTC.